This TCR beta chain derives from a study of shared clonotypes between healthy human individuals. Overall study results and limits: Rarefaction revealed incomplete sorted-subset sequencing despite large depth. Since donors were few, the genetic and exposure-history diversity represented was limited.

About this clone: What it binds is not known.

This CDR3 spans 15 amino acids. Trimming shortened V by 1 base and J by 0 bases, and 9 bases separated the two germline ends. Germline loops: CDR1 KGHSH, CDR2 LQKENI. A deep-level run was used for the assay. The assay was immunoSEQ multiplex PCR, and TCRdb's table has in-frame clones only and misses some. The sample lists around 2.5 million clones, approximately 93% seen once, with 0.36% in the top ten. Splitting the CD4+ cells yielded a CD45RA+ naive subset and a CD45RA-negative memory subset. Sample: naive CD4+ T cells from PBMCs. The subset here: CD45RA+ positively selected. This TCR came from a man aged 18 to 29 in good health. Some clones in this sample may be carry-over from other donors' samples. The chain carries TRBV18 and TRBJ1-1; D is unclear. This chain's CDR3 is CASSPQGQMNTEAFF. The CDR3 nucleotides are TGTGCCAGCTCACCACAAGGGCAGATGAACACTGAAGCTTTCTTT. Full variable domain (rest looked up from reference TRBV18 and TRBJ1-1): NAGVMQNPRHLVRRRGQEARLRCSPMKGHSHVYWYRQLPEEGLKFMVYLQKENIIDESGMPKERFSAEFPKEGPSILRIQQVVRGDSAAYFCASSPQGQMNTEAFFGQGTRLTVV.